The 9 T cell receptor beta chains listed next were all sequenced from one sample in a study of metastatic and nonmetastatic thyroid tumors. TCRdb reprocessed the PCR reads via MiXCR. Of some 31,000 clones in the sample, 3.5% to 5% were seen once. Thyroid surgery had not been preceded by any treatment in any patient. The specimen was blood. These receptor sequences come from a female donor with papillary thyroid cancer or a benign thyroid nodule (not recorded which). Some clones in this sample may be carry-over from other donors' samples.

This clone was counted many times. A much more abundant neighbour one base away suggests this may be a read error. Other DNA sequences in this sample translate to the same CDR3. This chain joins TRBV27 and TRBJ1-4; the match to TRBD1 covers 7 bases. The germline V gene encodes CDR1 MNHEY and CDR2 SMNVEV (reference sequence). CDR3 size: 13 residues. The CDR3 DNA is TGTGCCAGCAGGATACAGGGGAGTGAAAAACTGTTTTTC. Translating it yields CASRIQGSEKLFF.

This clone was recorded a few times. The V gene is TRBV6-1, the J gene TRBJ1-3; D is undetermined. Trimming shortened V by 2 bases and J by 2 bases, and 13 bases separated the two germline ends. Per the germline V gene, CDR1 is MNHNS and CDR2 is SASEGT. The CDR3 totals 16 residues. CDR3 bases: TGTGCCAGCAGTGAATCACCTATATCCCCTGGAAACACCATATATTTT. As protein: CASSESPISPGNTIYF.

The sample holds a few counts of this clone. CDR3 bases: TGTGCCAGTGAGGAGACACCCACCGCTCAGCCCCAGCATTTT. It specifies CASEETPTAQPQHF. The V and J genes are TRBV19 and TRBJ1-5; D gene uncertain. Germline V gene data show CDR1 as LNHDA and CDR2 as SQIVND (reference sequence). The CDR3 contains 14 residues. The V gene lost 8 bases and the J gene lost 6 bases, with 17 bases spanning the gap.

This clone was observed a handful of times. The CDR3 loop is CSATGSLHYGYTF. The CDR3 nucleotides read TGCAGTGCCACTGGGTCGTTACACTATGGCTACACCTTC. The V gene is TRBV20-1, the J gene TRBJ1-2; unclear D gene. CDR1 is DFQATT and CDR2 is SNEGSKA in the germline V gene (reference sequence). V shed 6 bases and J shed 3 bases, with 14 bases lying between them. The length of the CDR3 is 13 residues.

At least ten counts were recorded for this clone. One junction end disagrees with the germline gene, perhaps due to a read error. CDR3 protein: CASTPTGTSTGAFF. The CDR3 DNA is TGTGCCAGCACCCCGACTGGGACCTCCACTGGAGCTTTCTTT. The J gene is TRBJ1-1, the V gene TRBV6-1, with a weak D call TRBD1 (5 bases). The CDR3 is 14 amino acids. Germline assignment: CDR1 MNHNS and CDR2 SASEGT.

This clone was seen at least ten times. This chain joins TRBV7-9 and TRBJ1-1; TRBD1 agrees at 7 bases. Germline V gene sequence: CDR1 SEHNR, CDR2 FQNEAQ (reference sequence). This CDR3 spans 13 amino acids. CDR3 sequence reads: CATGQRGMNEAFF. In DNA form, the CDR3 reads TGTGCTACGGGACAGAGGGGTATGAATGAAGCTTTCTTT.

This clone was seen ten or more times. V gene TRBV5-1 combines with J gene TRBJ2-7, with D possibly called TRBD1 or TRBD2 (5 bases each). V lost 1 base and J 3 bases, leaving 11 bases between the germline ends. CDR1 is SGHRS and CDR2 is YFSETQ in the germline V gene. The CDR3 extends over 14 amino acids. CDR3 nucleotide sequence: TGCGCCAGCAGCTTGTGGAGTGGGGGCTACGAGCAGTACTTC. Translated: CASSLWSGGYEQYF.

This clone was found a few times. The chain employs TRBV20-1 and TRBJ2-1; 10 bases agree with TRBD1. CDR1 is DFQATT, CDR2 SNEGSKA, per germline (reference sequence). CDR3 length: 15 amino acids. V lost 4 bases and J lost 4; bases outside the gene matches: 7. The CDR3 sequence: CSAIKPGQGYNEQFF. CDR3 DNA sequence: TGCAGTGCTATAAAACCGGGACAGGGGTACAATGAGCAGTTCTTC.

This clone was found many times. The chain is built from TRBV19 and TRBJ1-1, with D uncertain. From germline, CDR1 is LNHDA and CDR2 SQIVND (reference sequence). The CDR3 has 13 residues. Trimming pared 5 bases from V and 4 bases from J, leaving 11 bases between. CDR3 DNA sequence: TGTGCCAGTAGTCCGGGCTGGGGCACTGAAGCTTTCTTT. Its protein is CASSPGWGTEAFF.